Listed here are 11 T cell receptor beta chains from one sample, sequenced in a study of T cell changes during pregnancy in multiple sclerosis. Repertoires were generated with immunoSEQ multiplex PCR, while TCRdb's copy carries only in-frame clones and drops some. The sample consists of about 79,000 clones, around 93% of them appearing once. The sequencing used peripheral blood, collected in the second trimester of pregnancy. These receptors all stem from a female donor in good health, enrolled as a control in a pregnancy study.

V and J are TRBV5-6 and TRBJ1-1; 8 positions match TRBD1. The CDR3 length is 15 residues. The germline V gene has CDR1 SGHDT and CDR2 YYEEEE. V lost 4 bases and J lost 5; bases outside the gene matches: 10. CDR3 amino acids: CASSPGTGRLTEAFF. The CDR3 DNA reads TGTGCCAGCAGCCCGGGGACAGGAAGGTTGACTGAAGCTTTCTTT.

V and J are TRBV9 and TRBJ1-6; D not resolved. Looked up from germline, CDR1 is SGDLS and CDR2 is YYNGEE. V was shortened by 8 bases and J by 9 bases, with 15 bases between the two germline ends. The CDR3 is made up of 13 amino acids. The CDR3 region is CASAGGERSPLHF. DNA of the CDR3: TGTGCCAGTGCCGGTGGGGAGCGTTCACCCCTCCACTTT.

CDR3 bases: TGCGCCAGCAGCTTGGTACAGGGGGCCCAGACTGAAGCTTTCTTT. Encoded protein: CASSLVQGAQTEAFF. The chain employs TRBV5-1 and TRBJ1-1; TRBD1 aligns across 9 bases. CDR1 and CDR2 (germline): SGHRS, YFSETQ. The V segment lost 0 bases and the J segment 5 bases; nucleotides outside the gene matches: 5. The CDR3 has 15 amino acids. The full variable domain, completed using reference TRBV5-1 and TRBJ1-1, is KAGVTQTPRYLIKTRGQQVTLSCSPISGHRSVSWYQQTPGQGLQFLFEYFSETQRNKGNFPGRFSGRQFSNSRSEMNVSTLELGDSALYLCASSLVQGAQTEAFFGQGTRLTVV.

The chain recombines TRBV5-4 with TRBJ2-7, with 12 bases fitting TRBD1. This CDR3 is 15 amino acids long. CDR1 and CDR2 from the germline V gene are SGHNT and YYREEE (reference sequence). V dropped 1 base and J dropped 5; count of bases not matched to a gene: 4. In DNA form, the CDR3 reads TGTGCCAGCAGCTTGAGGGGACAGGGGGCCCACGAGCAGTACTTC. Translated: CASSLRGQGAHEQYF.

The chain links TRBV11-3 to TRBJ1-6; 8 bases fit TRBD1. CDR3 size: 17 residues. Germline CDR1 and CDR2: SGHNT and YENEEA. The ends lost 5 bases at V and 2 bases at J; junction bases unmatched: 8. DNA for the CDR3: TGTGCCAGCAGCAAAACCGGACAGGGAACCTATAATTCACCCCTCCACTTT. Translated, it gives CASSKTGQGTYNSPLHF.

Comments on this clone: This CDR3 is also generated by other DNA sequences in the sample. CDR3 sequence (DNA): TGTGCCAGCAGCTTAGGCACAGGGAATGGCTACACCTTC. It is translated as CASSLGTGNGYTF. The rearrangement uses TRBV7-2 and TRBJ1-2; D perhaps matches TRBD1 (6 bases). The CDR3 has 13 residues. Germline V gives CDR1 SGHTA, CDR2 FQGNSA. V shed 1 base and J shed 6 bases, with 9 bases lying between them.

The chain combines TRBV19 with TRBJ2-7; D possibly corresponds to TRBD1 (5 bases). The CDR3 spans 14 residues. The germline CDR1 and CDR2 sequences are LNHDA and SQIVND (reference sequence). V lost 2 bases, J lost 3 bases, and 11 bases lay in between. The DNA of the CDR3 is TGTGCCAGTAGTATAAACCAGGGCCTCTACGAGCAGTACTTC. It encodes CASSINQGLYEQYF.

The V call is TRBV21-1, the J call TRBJ2-4; TRBD1 is taken as the D call from the table, unchecked against the DNA. TRBV21-1 is annotated as a pseudogene. The CDR3 runs 12 residues. The CDR3 DNA reads as TGTGCCAGCAGCTACAGGGACGGCATTCAGTACTTC. It codes for CASSYRDGIQYF.

The chain couples TRBV15 to TRBJ2-7, with 8 bases matching TRBD1. The CDR3 is 16 residues long. Unmatched junction bases numbered 9, after V lost 1 base and J lost 4 bases. Germline V gene data show CDR1 as LNHNV and CDR2 as YYDKDF (reference sequence). CDR3 region: CATSRALDRATYEQYF. The DNA for the CDR3 is TGTGCCACCAGCAGAGCCCTGGACAGGGCTACTTACGAGCAGTACTTC.

This clone was observed a handful of times. The chain uses TRBV7-2 and TRBJ1-5; D ambiguous. This CDR3 spans 12 amino acids. The V end was cut by 5 bases, the J end by 6 bases, with 8 bases between. The V gene's germline CDR1 is SGHTA and CDR2 FQGNSA. The CDR3 DNA follows: TGTGCCAGCAGCCCAGGTATTCAGCCCCAGCATTTT. Amino acids: CASSPGIQPQHF.

J is TRBJ2-5 and V is TRBV7-2; 8 bases match TRBD1. Germline V gene lookup returns CDR1 SGHTA and CDR2 FQGNSA. V gave up 3 bases and J gave up 1 base; unmatched junction bases: 4. This CDR3 has 15 amino acids. In DNA, the CDR3 is TGTGCCAGCAGCTTCGACAGGGGTTTCCAAGAGACCCAGTACTTC. Encoded protein: CASSFDRGFQETQYF.